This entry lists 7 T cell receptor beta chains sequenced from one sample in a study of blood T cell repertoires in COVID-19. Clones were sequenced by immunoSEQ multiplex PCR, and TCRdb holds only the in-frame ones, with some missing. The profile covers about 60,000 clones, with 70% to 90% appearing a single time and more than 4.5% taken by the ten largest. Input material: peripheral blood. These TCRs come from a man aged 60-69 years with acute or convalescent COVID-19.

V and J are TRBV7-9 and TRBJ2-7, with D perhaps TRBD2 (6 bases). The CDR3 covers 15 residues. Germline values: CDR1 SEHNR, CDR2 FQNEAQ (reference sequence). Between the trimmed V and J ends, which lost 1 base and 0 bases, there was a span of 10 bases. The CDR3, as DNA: TGTGCCAGCAGCTTAGTGCGGGGCAGCTCCTACGAGCAGTACTTC. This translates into CASSLVRGSSYEQYF. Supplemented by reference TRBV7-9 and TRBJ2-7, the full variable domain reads DTGVSQNPRHKITKRGQNVTFRCDPISEHNRLYWYRQTLGQGPEFLTYFQNEAQLEKSRLLSDRFSAERPKGSFSTLEIQRTEQGDSAMYLCASSLVRGSSYEQYFGPGTRLTVT.

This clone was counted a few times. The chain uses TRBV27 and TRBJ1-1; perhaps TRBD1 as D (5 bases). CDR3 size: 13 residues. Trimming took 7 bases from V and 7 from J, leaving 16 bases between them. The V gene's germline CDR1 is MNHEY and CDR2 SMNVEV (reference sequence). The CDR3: CASTNQGFGEAFF. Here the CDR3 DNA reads TGTGCCAGCACCAACCAGGGTTTCGGTGAAGCTTTCTTT.

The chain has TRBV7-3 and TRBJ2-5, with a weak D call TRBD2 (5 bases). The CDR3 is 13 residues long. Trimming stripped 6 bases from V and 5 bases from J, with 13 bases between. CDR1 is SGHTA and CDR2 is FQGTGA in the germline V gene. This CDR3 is CASSVSPGETQYF. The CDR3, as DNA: TGTGCCAGCAGTGTTTCCCCGGGGGAGACCCAGTACTTC. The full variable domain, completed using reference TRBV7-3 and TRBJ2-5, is GAGVSQTPSNKVTEKGKYVELRCDPISGHTALYWYRQSLGQGPEFLIYFQGTGAADDSGLPNDRFFAVRPEGSVSTLKIQRTERGDSAVYLCASSVSPGETQYFGPGTRLLVL.

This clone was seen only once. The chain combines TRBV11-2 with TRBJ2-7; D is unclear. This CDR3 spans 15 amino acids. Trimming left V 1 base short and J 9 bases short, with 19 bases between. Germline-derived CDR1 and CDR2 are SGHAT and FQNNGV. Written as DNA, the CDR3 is TGTGCCAGCAGCTTAGCCAGTCAGCCCCCCCCGGGGCAGTACTTC. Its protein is CASSLASQPPPGQYF.

CDR3 protein: CASSPGSTSGTDTQYF. CDR3 DNA: TGTGCCAGCAGCCCAGGAAGTACTAGCGGCACAGATACGCAGTATTTT. V gene TRBV3-1 (or the pseudogene TRBV3-2) combines with J gene TRBJ2-3, with 7 bases lining up with TRBD2. The CDR3 runs 16 residues. V lost 4 bases and J lost 1; bases outside the gene matches: 8. Per the germline V gene, CDR1 is LGHDT and CDR2 is YNNKEL (reference sequence).

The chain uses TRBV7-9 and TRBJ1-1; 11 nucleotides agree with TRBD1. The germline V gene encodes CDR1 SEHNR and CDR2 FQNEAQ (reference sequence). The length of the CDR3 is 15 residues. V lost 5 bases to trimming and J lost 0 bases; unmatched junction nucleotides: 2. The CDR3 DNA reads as TGTGCCAGCAGCGCGGGACAGGGGGTGAACACTGAAGCTTTCTTT. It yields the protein CASSAGQGVNTEAFF. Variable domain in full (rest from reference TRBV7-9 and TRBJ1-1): DTGVSQNPRHKITKRGQNVTFRCDPISEHNRLYWYRQTLGQGPEFLTYFQNEAQLEKSRLLSDRFSAERPKGSFSTLEIQRTEQGDSAMYLCASSAGQGVNTEAFFGQGTRLTVV.

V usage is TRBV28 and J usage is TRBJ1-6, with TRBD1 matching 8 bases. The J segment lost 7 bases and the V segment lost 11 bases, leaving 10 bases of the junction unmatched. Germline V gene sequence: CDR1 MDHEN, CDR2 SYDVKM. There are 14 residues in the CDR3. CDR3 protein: CAGRTGRMNSPLHF. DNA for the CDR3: TGTGCCGGACGGACAGGGAGGATGAATTCACCCCTCCACTTT.